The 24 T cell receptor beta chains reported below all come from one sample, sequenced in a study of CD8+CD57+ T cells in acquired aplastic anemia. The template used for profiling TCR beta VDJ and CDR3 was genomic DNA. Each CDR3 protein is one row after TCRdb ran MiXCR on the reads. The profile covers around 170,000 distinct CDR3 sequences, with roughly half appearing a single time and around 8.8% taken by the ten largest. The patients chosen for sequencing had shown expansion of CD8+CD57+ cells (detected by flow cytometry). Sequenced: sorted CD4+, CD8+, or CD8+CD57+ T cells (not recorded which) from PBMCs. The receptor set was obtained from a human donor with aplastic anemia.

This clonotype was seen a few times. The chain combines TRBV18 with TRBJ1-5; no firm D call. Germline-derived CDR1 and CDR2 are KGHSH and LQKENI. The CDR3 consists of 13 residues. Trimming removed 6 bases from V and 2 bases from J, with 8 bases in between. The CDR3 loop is CASSQQGNQPQHF. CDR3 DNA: TGTGCCAGCTCGCAACAAGGCAATCAGCCCCAGCATTTT.

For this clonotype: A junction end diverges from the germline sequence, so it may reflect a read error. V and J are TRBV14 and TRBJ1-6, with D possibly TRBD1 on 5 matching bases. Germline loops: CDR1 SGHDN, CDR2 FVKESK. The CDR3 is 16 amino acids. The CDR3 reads CASSQVRGRYNSPLHF. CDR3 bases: TGTGCCAGCAGCCAAGTTAGGGGACGATATAACTCACCCCTCCACTTT.

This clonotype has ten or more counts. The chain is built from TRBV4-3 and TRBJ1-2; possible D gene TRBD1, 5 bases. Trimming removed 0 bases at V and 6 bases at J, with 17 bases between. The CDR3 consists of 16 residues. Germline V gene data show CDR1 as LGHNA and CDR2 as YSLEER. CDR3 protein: CASSQDLLGRADGYTF. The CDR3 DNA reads TGCGCCAGCAGCCAAGATCTTTTGGGGCGCGCAGATGGCTACACCTTC.

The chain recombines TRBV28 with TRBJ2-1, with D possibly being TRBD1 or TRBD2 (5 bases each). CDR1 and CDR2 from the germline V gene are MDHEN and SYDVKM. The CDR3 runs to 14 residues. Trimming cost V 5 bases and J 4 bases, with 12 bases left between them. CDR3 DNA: TGTGCCAGCAGTAAACCGGGACCGTACAATGAGCAGTTCTTC. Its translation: CASSKPGPYNEQFF. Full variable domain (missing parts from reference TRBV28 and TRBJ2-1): DVKVTQSSRYLVKRTGEKVFLECVQDMDHENMFWYRQDPGLGLRLIYFSYDVKMKEKGDIPEGYSVSREKKERFSLILESASTNQTSMYLCASSKPGPYNEQFFGPGTRLTVL.

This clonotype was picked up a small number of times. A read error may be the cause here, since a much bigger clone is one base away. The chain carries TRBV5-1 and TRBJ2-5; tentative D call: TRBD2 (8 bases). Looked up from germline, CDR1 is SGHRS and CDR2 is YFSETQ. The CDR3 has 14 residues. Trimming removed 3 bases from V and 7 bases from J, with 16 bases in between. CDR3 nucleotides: TGCGCCAGCAGCTCTACAGGGGCGGGAGGGACCCAGTACTTC. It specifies CASSSTGAGGTQYF.

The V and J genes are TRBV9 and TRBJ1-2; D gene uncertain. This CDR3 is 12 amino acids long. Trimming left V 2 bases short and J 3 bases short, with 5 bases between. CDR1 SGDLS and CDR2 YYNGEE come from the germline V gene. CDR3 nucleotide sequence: TGTGCCAGCAGCGTGATGTACTATGGCTACACCTTC. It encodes CASSVMYYGYTF.

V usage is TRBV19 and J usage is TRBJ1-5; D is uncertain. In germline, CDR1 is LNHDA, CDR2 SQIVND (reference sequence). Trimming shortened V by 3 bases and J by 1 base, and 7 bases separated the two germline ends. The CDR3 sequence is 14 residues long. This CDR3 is CASSIEGSNQPQHF. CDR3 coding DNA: TGTGCCAGTAGTATCGAAGGAAGCAATCAGCCCCAGCATTTT. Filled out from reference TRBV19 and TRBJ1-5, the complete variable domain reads DGGITQSPKYLFRKEGQNVTLSCEQNLNHDAMYWYRQDPGQGLRLIYYSQIVNDFQKGDIAEGYSVSREKKESFPLTVTSAQKNPTAFYLCASSIEGSNQPQHFGDGTRLSIL.

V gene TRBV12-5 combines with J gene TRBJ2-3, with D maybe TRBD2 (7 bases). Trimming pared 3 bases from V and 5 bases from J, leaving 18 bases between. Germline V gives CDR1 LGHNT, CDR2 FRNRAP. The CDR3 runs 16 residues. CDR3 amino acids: CASGLGGASPRDTQYF. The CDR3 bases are TGTGCTAGTGGTTTAGGGGGGGCCAGTCCACGAGATACGCAGTATTTT.

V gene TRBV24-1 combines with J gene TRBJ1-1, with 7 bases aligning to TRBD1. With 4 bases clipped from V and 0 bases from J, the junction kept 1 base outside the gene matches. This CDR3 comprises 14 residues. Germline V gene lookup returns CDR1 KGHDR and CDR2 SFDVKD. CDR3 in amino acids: CATSEGTVNTEAFF. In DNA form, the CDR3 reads TGTGCCACCAGTGAGGGGACAGTGAACACTGAAGCTTTCTTT.

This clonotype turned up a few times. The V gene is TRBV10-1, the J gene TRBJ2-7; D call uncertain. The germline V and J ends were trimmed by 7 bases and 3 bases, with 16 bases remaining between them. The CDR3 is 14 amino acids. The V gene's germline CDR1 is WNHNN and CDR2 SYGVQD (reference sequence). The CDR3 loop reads CASMQQRSGYEQYF. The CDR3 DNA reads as TGCGCCAGCATGCAACAGCGATCAGGCTACGAGCAGTACTTC.

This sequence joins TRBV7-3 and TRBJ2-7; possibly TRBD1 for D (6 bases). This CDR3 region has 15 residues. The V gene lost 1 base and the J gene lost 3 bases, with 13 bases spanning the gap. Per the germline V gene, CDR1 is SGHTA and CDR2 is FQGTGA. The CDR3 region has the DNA TGTGCCAGCAGCTTAAACGAAGGGGGAGTCTACGAGCAGTACTTC. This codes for CASSLNEGGVYEQYF.

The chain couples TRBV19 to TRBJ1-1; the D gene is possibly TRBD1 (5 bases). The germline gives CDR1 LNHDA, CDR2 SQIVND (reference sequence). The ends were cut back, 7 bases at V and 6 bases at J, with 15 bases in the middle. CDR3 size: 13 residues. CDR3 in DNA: TGTGCCAGTAACAGGCAATTCATGGCTGAAGCTTTCTTT. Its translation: CASNRQFMAEAFF.

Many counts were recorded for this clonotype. CDR3 protein: CASREWGTQYF. In DNA form, the CDR3 reads TGTGCCAGCAGGGAATGGGGTACGCAGTATTTT. The V call is TRBV7-9, the J call TRBJ2-3; D unclear. Between the trimmed V and J ends, which lost 6 bases and 8 bases, there was a span of 9 bases. The germline gives CDR1 SEHNR, CDR2 FQNEAQ (reference sequence). CDR3 length equals 11 residues.

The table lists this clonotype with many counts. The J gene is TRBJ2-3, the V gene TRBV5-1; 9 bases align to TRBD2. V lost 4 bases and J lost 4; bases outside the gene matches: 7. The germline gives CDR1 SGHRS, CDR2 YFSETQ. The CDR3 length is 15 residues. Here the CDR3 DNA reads TGCGCCAGCAGCGATAGCGGGAGCTCGGCAGATACGCAGTATTTT. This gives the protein CASSDSGSSADTQYF.

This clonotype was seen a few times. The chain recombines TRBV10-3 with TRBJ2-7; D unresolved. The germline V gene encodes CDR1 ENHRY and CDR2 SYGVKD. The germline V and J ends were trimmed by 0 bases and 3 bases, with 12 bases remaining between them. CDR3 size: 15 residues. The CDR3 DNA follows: TGTGCCATCAGTGAGTCGAAAGCAGGACGCTACGAGCAGTACTTC. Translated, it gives CAISESKAGRYEQYF.

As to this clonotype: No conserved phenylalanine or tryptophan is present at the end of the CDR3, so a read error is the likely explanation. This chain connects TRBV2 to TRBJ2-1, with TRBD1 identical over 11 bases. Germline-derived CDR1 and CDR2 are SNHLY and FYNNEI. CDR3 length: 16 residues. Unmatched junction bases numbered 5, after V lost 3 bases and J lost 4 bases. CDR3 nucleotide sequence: TGTGCCAGCAGTGAGAGTGGGACAGGGGGGTACAATGAGCAGTTCTCC. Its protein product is CASSESGTGGYNEQFS.

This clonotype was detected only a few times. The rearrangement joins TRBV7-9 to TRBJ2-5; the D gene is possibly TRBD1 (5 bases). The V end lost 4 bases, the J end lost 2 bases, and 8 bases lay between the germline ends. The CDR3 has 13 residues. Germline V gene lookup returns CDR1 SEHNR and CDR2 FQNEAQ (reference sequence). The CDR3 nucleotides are TGTGCCAGCAGCTGGGGCGAGCAAGAGACCCAGTACTTC. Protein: CASSWGEQETQYF.

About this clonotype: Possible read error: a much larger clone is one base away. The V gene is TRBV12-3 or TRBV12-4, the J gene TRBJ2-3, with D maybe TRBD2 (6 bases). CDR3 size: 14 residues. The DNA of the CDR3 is TGTGCCAGCACCCCGGGACTTAGCACAGATGCGCAGTATTTT. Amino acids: CASTPGLSTDAQYF.

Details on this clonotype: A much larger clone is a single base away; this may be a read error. The CDR3 sequence is CASSRRTVEYEQYF. CDR3 DNA sequence: TGTGCCAGCAGCCGCCGGACAGTGGAATACGAGCAGTACTTC. This sequence joins TRBV5-5 and TRBJ2-7, with a weak D call TRBD1 (6 bases). Per the germline V gene, CDR1 is SGHKS and CDR2 is YYEKEE (reference sequence). V lost 4 bases and J 4 bases, leaving 15 bases between the germline ends. The CDR3 consists of 14 residues.

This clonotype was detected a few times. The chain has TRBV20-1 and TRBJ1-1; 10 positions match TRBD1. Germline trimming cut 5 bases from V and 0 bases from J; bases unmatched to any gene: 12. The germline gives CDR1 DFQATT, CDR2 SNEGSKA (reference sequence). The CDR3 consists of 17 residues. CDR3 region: CSAAWDRGWPMNTEAFF. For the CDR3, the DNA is TGCAGTGCTGCTTGGGACAGGGGTTGGCCCATGAACACTGAAGCTTTCTTT.

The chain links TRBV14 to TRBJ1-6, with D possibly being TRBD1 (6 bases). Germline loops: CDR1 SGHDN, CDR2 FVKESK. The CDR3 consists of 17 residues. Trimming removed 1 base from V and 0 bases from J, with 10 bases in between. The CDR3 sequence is CASSQGGGSSYNSPLHF. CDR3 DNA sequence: TGTGCCAGCAGCCAAGGGGGGGGCAGCTCCTATAATTCACCCCTCCACTTT.

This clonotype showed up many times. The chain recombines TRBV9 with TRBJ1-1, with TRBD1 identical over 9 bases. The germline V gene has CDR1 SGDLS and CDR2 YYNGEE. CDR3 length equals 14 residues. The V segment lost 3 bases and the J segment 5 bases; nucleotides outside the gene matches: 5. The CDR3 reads CASSGDREGTEAFF. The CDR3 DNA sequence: TGTGCCAGCAGCGGGGACAGGGAAGGGACTGAAGCTTTCTTT. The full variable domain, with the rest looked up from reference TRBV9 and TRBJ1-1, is DSGVTQTPKHLITATGQRVTLRCSPRSGDLSVYWYQQSLDQGLQFLIQYYNGEERAKGNILERFSAQQFPDLHSELNLSSLELGDSALYFCASSGDREGTEAFFGQGTRLTVV.

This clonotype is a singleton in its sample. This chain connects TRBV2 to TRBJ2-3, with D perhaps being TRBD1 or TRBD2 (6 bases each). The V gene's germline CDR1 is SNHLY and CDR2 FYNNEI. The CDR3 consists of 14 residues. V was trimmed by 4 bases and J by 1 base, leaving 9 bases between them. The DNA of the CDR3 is TGTGCCAGCAGTGGGAGGGGGGGCACAGATACGCAGTATTTT. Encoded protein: CASSGRGGTDTQYF.

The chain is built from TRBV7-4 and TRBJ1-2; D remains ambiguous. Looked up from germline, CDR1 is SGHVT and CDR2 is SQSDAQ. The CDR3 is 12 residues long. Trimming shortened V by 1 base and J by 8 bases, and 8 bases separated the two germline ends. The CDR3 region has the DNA TGTGCCAGCAGCTTAGAGGCAGAAGGCTACACCTTC. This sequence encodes CASSLEAEGYTF. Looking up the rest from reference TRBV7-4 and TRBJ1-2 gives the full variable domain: GAGVSQSPRYKVAKRGRDVALRCDSISGHVTLYWYRQTLGQGSEVLTYSQSDAQRDKSGRPSGRFSAERPERSVSTLKIQRTEQGDSAVYLCASSLEAEGYTFGSGTRLTVV.